The clone carrying this T cell receptor beta chain appeared a few times. Its antigen is currently unknown. This record belongs to a study of PD-1 blockade in classical Hodgkin lymphoma. Study summary: Patients got intravenous nivolumab 3 mg/kg every 2 weeks. Study conclusions and caveats: Those starting nivolumab under 1 year post-ASCT were excluded. Baseline TCR diversity was reportedly lower in newly diagnosed patients than healthy donors. Patients newly diagnosed and complete responders had comparable baseline diversity.

This table comes from immunoSEQ multiplex PCR, and its TCRdb copy is limited to in-frame clones, with some not included. In the table there are roughly 41,000 clones, approximately 86% of which are singletons. Every patient had relapsed following autologous stem cell transplantation, and cohorts differed in brentuximab vedotin exposure. V was clipped by 4 bases and J by 0 bases, with 10 bases between them. The CDR3 covers 14 residues. The germline gives CDR1 SGHNT, CDR2 YYREEE (reference sequence). The material was peripheral blood mononuclear cells (PBMCs), obtained before the second cycle of nivolumab. This chain joins TRBV5-4 and TRBJ1-1; possible D gene TRBD1, 5 bases. The sequence derives from a human donor with classical Hodgkin lymphoma. The CDR3 is CASSRGALNTEAFF. In DNA, the CDR3 is TGTGCCAGCAGCCGCGGGGCCCTGAACACTGAAGCTTTCTTT.